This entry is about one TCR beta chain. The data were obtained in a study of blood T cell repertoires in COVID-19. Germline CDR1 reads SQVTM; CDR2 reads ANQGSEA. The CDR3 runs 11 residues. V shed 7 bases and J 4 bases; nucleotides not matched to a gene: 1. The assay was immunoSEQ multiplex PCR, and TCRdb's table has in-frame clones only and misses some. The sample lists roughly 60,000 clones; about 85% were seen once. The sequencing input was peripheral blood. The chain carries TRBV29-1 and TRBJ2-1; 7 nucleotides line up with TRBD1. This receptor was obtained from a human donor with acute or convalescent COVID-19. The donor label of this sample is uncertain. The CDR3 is CSGGQYNEQFF. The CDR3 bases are TGCAGCGGGGGACAGTACAATGAGCAGTTCTTC.